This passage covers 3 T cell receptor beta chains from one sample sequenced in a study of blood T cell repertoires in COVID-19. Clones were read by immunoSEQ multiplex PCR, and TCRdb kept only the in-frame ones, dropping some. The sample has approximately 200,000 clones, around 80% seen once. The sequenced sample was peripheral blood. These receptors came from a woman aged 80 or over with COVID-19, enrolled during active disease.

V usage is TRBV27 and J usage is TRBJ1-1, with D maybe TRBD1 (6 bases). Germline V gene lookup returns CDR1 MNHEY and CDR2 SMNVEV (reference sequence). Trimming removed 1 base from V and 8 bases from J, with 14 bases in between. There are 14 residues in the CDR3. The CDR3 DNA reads TGTGCCAGCAGTTTATGGGGGGGGCGGGGGGAAGCTTTCTTT. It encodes CASSLWGGRGEAFF.

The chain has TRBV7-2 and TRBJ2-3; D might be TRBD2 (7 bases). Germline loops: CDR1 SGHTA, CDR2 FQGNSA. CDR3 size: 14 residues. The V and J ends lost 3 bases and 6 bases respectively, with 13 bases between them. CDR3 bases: TGTGCCAGCAGCTTGAGGGGGGGCCAGGATACGCAGTATTTT. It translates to CASSLRGGQDTQYF.

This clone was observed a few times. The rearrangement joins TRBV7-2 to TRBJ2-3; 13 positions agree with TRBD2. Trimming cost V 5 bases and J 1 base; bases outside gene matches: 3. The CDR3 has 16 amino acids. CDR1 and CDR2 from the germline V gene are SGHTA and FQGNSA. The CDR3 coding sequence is TGTGCCAGCAGCCTAGGGACTAGCGGGGGCACAGATACGCAGTATTTT. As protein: CASSLGTSGGTDTQYF.